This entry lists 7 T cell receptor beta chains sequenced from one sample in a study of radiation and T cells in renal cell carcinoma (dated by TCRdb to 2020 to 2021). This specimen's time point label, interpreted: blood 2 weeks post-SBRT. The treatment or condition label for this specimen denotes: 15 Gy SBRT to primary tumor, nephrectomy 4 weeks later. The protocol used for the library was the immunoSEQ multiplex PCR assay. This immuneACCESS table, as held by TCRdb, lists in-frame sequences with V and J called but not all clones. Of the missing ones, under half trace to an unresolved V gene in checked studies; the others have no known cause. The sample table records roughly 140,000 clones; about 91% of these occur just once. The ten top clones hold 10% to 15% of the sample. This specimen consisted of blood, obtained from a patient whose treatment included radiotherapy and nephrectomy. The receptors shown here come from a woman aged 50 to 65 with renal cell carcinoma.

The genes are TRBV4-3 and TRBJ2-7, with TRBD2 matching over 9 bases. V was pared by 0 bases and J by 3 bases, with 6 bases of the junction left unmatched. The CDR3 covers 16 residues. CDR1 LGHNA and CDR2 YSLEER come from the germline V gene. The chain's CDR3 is CASSQEVPSGVYEQYF. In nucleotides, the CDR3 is TGCGCCAGCAGCCAAGAAGTTCCTAGCGGGGTCTACGAGCAGTACTTC.

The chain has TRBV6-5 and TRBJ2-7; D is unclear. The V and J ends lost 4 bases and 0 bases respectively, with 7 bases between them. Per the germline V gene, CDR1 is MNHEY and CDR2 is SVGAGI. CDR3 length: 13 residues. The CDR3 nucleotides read TGTGCCAGCAGTTCTCCCCACTCCTACGAGCAGTACTTC. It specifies CASSSPHSYEQYF.

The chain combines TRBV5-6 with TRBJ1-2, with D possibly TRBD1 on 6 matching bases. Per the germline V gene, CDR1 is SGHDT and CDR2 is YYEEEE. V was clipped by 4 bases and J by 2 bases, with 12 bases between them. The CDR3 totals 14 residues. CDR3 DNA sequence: TGTGCCAGCAGCCGTACAGGGAACAACTATGGCTACACCTTC. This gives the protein CASSRTGNNYGYTF.

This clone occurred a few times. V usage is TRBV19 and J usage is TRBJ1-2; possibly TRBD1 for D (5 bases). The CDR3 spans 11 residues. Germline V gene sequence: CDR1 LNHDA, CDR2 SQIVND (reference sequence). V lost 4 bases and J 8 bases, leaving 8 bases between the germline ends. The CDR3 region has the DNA TGTGCCAGTAGTAGAAGGGGCGGCTACACCTTC. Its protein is CASSRRGGYTF.

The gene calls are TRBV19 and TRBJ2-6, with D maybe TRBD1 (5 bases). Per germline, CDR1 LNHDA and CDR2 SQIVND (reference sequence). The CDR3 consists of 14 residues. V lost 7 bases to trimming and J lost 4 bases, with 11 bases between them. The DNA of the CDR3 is TGTGCCAGTAACAGGCTGGGGGGGGCCAACGTCCTGACTTTC. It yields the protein CASNRLGGANVLTF.

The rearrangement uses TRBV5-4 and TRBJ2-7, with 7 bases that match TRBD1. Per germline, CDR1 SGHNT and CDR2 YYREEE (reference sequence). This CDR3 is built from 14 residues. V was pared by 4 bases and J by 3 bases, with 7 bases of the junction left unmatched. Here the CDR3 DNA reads TGTGCCAGCAGCCGGGAAAGACAGGGCTACGAGCAGTACTTC. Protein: CASSRERQGYEQYF.

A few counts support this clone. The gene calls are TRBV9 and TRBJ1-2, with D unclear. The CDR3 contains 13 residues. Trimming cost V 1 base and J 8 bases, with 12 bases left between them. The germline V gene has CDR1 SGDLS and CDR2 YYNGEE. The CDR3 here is CASSVSISGGYTF. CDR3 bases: TGTGCCAGCAGCGTATCTATCAGTGGGGGCTACACCTTC.